The clone carrying this TCR beta chain has just one count. Its cognate antigen is unknown. The data derive from a study of vaccination and CD4 T cells after COVID-19. Looked up from germline, CDR1 is LGHDT and CDR2 is YNNKEL (reference sequence). The CDR3 is made up of 13 amino acids. The V gene end was trimmed by 4 bases and the J gene end by 9 bases; junction bases not matched to a gene: 4. Cultured CD4+ T cell DNA underwent sequencing with the Oncomine TCR Beta short-read assay. TCRdb redid the calling of the PCR reads with MiXCR, one entry per CDR3 protein. The profile covers approximately 6,900 distinct CDR3 sequences, with 24% appearing a single time and about a third taken by the ten largest. The treatment: approximately 11-day PBMC culture with coronavirus spike peptide pools or control peptides (ViraFEST assay). It was before the COVID-19 pandemic (2011-2018) that the unexposed donor's CD4+ T cells were collected.

The sequencing input was CD4+ T cells from blood, cultured in vitro. The TCR originated in a human donor in good health. The V and J genes are TRBV3-1 and TRBJ1-1, with 11 bases lining up with TRBD1. Here the CDR3 reads CASSLGTGGQAFF. CDR3 nucleotide sequence: TGTGCCAGCAGCCTAGGGACAGGGGGTCAAGCTTTCTTT.